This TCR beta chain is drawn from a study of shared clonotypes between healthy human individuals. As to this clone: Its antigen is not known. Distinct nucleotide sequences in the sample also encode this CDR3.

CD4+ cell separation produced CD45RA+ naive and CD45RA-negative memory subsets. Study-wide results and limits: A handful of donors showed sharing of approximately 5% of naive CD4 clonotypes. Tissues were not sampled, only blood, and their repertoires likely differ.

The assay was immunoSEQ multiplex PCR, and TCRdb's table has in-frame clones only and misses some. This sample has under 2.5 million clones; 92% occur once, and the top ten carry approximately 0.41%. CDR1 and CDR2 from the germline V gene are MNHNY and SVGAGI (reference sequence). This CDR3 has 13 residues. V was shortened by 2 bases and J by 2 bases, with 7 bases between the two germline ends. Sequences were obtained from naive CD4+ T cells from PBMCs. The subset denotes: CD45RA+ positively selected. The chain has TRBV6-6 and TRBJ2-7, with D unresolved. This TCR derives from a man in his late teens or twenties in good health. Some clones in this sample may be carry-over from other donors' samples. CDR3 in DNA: TGTGCCAGCAGTTACGGGCAGACCTACGAGCAGTACTTC. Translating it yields CASSYGQTYEQYF.